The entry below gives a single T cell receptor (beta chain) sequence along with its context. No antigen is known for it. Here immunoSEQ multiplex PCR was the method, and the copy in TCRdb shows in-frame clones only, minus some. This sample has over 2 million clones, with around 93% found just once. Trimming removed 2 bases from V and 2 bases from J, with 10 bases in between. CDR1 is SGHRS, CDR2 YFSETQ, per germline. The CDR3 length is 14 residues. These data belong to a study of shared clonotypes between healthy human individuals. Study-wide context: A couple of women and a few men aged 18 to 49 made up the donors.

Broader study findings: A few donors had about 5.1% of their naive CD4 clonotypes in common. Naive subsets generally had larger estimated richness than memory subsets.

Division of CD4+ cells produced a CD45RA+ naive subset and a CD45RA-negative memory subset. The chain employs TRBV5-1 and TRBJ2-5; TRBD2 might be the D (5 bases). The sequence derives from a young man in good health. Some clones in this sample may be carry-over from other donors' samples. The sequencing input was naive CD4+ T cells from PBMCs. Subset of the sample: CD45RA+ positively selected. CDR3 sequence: CASSFIGEQETQYF. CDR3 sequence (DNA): TGCGCCAGCAGCTTCATCGGGGAACAAGAGACCCAGTACTTC.